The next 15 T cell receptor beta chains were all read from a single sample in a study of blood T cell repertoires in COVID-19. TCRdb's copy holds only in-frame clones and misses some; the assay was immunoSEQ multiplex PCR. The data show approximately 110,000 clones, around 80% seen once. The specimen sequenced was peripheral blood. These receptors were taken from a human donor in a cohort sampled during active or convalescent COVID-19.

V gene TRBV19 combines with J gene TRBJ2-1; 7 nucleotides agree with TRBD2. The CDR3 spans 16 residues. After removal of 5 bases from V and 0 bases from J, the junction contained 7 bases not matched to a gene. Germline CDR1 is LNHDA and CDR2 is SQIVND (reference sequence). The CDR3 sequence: CASSGAGGSSYNEQFF. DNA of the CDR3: TGTGCCAGTAGTGGCGCTGGCGGGAGCTCCTACAATGAGCAGTTCTTC. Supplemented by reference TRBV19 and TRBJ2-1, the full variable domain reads DGGITQSPKYLFRKEGQNVTLSCEQNLNHDAMYWYRQDPGQGLRLIYYSQIVNDFQKGDIAEGYSVSREKKESFPLTVTSAQKNPTAFYLCASSGAGGSSYNEQFFGPGTRLTVL.

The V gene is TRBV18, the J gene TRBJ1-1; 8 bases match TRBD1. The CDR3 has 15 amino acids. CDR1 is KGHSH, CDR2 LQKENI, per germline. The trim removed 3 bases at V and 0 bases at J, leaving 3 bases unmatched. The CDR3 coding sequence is TGTGCCAGCTCACCGGACAGGGTGATGAACACTGAAGCTTTCTTT. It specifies CASSPDRVMNTEAFF.

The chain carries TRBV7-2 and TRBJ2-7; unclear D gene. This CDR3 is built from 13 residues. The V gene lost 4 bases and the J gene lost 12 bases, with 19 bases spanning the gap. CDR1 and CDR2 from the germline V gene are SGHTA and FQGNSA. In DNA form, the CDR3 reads TGTGCCAGCAGCTCCCAATCTAGTGCAGCGTTGTACTTC. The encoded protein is CASSSQSSAALYF. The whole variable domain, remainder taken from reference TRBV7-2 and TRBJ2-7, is GAGVSQSPSNKVTEKGKDVELRCDPISGHTALYWYRQSLGQGLEFLIYFQGNSAPDKSGLPSDRFSAERTGGSVSTLTIQRTQQEDSAVYLCASSSQSSAALYFGPGTRLTVT.

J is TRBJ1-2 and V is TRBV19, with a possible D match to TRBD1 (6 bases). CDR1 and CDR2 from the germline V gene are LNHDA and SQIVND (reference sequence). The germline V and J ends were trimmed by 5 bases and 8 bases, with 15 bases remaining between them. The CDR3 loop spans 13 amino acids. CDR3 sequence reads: CASSPSGGRGYTF. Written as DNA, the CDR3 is TGTGCCAGTAGTCCCAGCGGGGGGCGCGGCTACACCTTC.

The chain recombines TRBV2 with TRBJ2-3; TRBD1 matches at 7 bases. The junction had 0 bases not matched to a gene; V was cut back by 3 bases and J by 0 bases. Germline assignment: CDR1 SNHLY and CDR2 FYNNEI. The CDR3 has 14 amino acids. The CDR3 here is CASSEDRSTDTQYF. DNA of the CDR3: TGTGCCAGCAGTGAGGACAGGAGCACAGATACGCAGTATTTT.

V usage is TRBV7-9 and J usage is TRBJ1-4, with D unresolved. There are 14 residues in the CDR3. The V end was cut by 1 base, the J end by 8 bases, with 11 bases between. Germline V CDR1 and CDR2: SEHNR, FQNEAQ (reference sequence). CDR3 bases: TGTGCCAGCAGCTTAGACAACCAAAGAGAAAAACTGTTTTTT. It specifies CASSLDNQREKLFF.

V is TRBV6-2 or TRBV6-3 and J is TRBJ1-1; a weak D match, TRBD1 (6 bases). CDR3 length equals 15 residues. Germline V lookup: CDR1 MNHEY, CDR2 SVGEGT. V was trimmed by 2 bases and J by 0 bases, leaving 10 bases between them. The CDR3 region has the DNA TGTGCCAGCAGTTACGCGGACAGAGTGAACACTGAAGCTTTCTTT. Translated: CASSYADRVNTEAFF.

This CDR3 reads CSVEDRARAGYTF. CDR3 nucleotides: TGCAGCGTTGAAGACAGGGCCCGGGCGGGCTACACCTTC. This chain links TRBV29-1 with TRBJ1-2; possibly TRBD1 for D (5 bases). Germline lookup yields CDR1 SQVTM and CDR2 ANQGSEA. This CDR3 has 13 amino acids. V was shortened by 0 bases and J by 8 bases, with 13 bases between the two germline ends.

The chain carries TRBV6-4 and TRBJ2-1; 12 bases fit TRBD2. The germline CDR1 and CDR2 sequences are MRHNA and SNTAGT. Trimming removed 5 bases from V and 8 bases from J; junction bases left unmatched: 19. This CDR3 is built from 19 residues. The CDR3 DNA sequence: TGTGCCAGCAGTCCCGACCCCCTAGCGGGAGGGTCTCTTGTCCATGAGCAGTTCTTC. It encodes CASSPDPLAGGSLVHEQFF.

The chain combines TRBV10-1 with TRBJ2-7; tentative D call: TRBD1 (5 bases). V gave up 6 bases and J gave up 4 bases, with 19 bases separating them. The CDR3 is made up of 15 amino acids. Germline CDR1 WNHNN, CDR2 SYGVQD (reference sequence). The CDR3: CASSSDSLSPYEQYF. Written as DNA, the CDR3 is TGCGCCAGCAGCTCCGACAGTTTAAGTCCATACGAGCAGTACTTC.

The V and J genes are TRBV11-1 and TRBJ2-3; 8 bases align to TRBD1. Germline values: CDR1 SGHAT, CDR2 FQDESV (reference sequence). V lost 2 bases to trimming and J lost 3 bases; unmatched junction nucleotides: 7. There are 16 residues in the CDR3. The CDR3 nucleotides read TGTGCCAGCAGCTTACTCCCCCAGGGGGCGACAGATACGCAGTATTTT. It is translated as CASSLLPQGATDTQYF.

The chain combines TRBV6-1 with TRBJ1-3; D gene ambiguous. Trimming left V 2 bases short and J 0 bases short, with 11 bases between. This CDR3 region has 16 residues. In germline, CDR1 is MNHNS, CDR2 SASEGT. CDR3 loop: CASSESARISGNTIYF. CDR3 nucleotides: TGTGCCAGCAGTGAATCCGCGCGGATCTCTGGAAACACCATATATTTT.

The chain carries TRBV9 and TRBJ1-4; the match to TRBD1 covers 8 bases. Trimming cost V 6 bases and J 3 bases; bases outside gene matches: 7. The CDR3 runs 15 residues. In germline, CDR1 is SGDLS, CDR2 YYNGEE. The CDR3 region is CASTERTGSNEKLFF. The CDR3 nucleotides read TGTGCCAGCACTGAGAGGACAGGGTCTAATGAAAAACTGTTTTTT.

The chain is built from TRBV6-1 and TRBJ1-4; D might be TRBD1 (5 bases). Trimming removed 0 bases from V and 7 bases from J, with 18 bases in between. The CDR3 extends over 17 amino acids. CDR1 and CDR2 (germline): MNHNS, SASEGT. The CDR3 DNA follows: TGTGCCAGCAGTGAAGCCTTAATGTGGGTGGGGGGTGAAAAACTGTTTTTT. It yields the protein CASSEALMWVGGEKLFF.

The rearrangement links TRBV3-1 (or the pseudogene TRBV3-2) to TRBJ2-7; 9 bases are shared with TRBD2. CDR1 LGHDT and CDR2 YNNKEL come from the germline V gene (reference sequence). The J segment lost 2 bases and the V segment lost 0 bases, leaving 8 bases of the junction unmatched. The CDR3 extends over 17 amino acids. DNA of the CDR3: TGTGCCAGCAGCCAAGATGGGTCTAGCGGGATTCCCTACGAGCAGTACTTC. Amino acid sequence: CASSQDGSSGIPYEQYF.